What follows are 18 T cell receptor beta chains derived from one specimen sequenced in a study of radiotherapy plus CTLA-4 blockade in lung cancer. Only in-frame clones appear in the TCRdb table, and some are missing; sequencing was by immunoSEQ multiplex PCR. The sample lists about 72,000 clones, about four fifths occurring once. The sequences come from peripheral blood, collected from a patient treated with radiotherapy plus ipilimumab. The origin of the receptors is a human donor with non-small cell lung cancer who had a partial response to radiotherapy plus ipilimumab.

J is TRBJ2-7 and V is TRBV6-1; the D is unclear. Looked up from germline, CDR1 is MNHNS and CDR2 is SASEGT. The CDR3 is 11 amino acids. With 5 bases removed from V and 7 bases from J, the gap between germline ends came to 9 bases. The CDR3 sequence: CASSFLAEQYF. As DNA, the CDR3 is TGTGCCAGCAGTTTCCTCGCGGAGCAGTACTTC.

The V gene is TRBV28, the J gene TRBJ1-5, with TRBD1 matching 10 bases. This CDR3 spans 16 amino acids. V lost 8 bases and J lost 0; bases outside the gene matches: 7. CDR1 is MDHEN and CDR2 is SYDVKM in the germline V gene. The CDR3 loop reads CASRGQGIPSNQPQHF. The CDR3 region has the DNA TGTGCCAGCCGGGGACAGGGGATCCCTAGCAATCAGCCCCAGCATTTT.

This chain joins TRBV18 and TRBJ2-1, with 10 bases aligning to TRBD1. Germline CDR1 reads KGHSH; CDR2 reads LQKENI. The CDR3 covers 15 residues. V shed 6 bases and J 7 bases; nucleotides not matched to a gene: 9. Here the CDR3 DNA reads TGTGCCAGCTCCCCTGGGACAGGGGCAAGGAATGAGCAGTTCTTC. It encodes CASSPGTGARNEQFF.

This clone was recorded a few times. V gene TRBV11-2 combines with J gene TRBJ2-2, with 9 bases fitting TRBD2. The V and J ends lost 2 bases and 7 bases, in that order; junction bases with no gene match: 8. Germline lookup yields CDR1 SGHAT and CDR2 FQNNGV. The CDR3 runs 16 residues. The DNA of the CDR3 is TGTGCCAGCAGCTTAAGGTGGCGGGAGGGCGGCGGGGAGCTGTTTTTT. This sequence encodes CASSLRWREGGGELFF.

The chain carries TRBV30 and TRBJ1-1, with 7 bases identical to TRBD1. V trimming: 1 base; J trimming: 4 bases; junction bases outside the gene matches: 3. The CDR3 sequence is 13 residues long. Germline V CDR1 and CDR2: GTSNPN, SVGIG (reference sequence). Here the CDR3 DNA reads TGTGCCTGGAGTGGACAGGGCGGCACTGAAGCTTTCTTT. This sequence encodes CAWSGQGGTEAFF.

This chain links TRBV18 with TRBJ2-3; D may be TRBD2 (5 bases). Trimming took 6 bases from V and 5 from J, leaving 15 bases between them. Germline CDR1 KGHSH, CDR2 LQKENI. The CDR3 is made up of 14 amino acids. CDR3 nucleotides: TGTGCCAGCTCCCCAGACCGGGGAAGAGATACGCAGTATTTT. Encoded protein: CASSPDRGRDTQYF.

The rearrangement uses TRBV18 and TRBJ2-2; the match to TRBD1 covers 10 bases. From germline, CDR1 is KGHSH and CDR2 LQKENI. Losses at the gene ends were 1 base for V and 4 bases for J; bases not matched to a gene: 6. The CDR3 extends over 17 amino acids. The CDR3 coding sequence is TGTGCCAGCTCACCACTGGGACAGGGGAGTGGCACCGGGGAGCTGTTTTTT. Its protein product is CASSPLGQGSGTGELFF.

The chain has TRBV10-2 and TRBJ1-4; 10 positions match TRBD1. Germline V CDR1 and CDR2: WSHSY, SAAADI. Trimming took 8 bases from V and 8 from J; bases not matched to a gene: 14. The length of the CDR3 is 16 residues. CDR3 coding DNA: TGCGCCAGCCGACGAACCGAGGGACAGGGGTCGGAAAAACTGTTTTTT. This codes for CASRRTEGQGSEKLFF.

V gene TRBV7-3 combines with J gene TRBJ2-7; the D gene is possibly TRBD2 (5 bases). The CDR3 runs 17 residues. CDR1 and CDR2 (germline): SGHTA, FQGTGA. Trimming took off 4 bases at V and 0 bases at J, with 19 bases between the two ends. The CDR3 DNA sequence: TGTGCCAGCAGCTCACCACTAGTAGGCGGCTCCTCCTACGAGCAGTACTTC. Its protein is CASSSPLVGGSSYEQYF.

This sequence joins TRBV25-1 and TRBJ1-2; D possibly corresponds to TRBD1 (5 bases). The V gene lost 6 bases and the J gene lost 4 bases, with 15 bases spanning the gap. The CDR3 runs to 14 residues. Germline lookup yields CDR1 MGHDK and CDR2 SYGVNS. CDR3 protein: CASRLDSPGYGYTF. The CDR3 coding sequence is TGTGCCAGCAGATTAGACAGTCCCGGCTATGGCTACACCTTC.

This clone occurred a few times. This sequence joins TRBV10-2 and TRBJ2-7; tentative D call: TRBD2 (6 bases). The V gene's germline CDR1 is WSHSY and CDR2 SAAADI. V lost 7 bases to trimming and J lost 5 bases, with 12 bases between them. The CDR3 extends over 12 amino acids. CDR3 nucleotide sequence: TGCGCCAGCACCGAACTAGCTCACGAGCAGTACTTC. It specifies CASTELAHEQYF.

The chain couples TRBV7-7 to TRBJ1-4, with a weak D call TRBD1 (6 bases). This CDR3 is 15 amino acids long. Germline V CDR1 and CDR2: SSHAT, FNYEAQ (reference sequence). V lost 1 base to trimming and J lost 7 bases, with 13 bases between them. The CDR3 bases are TGTGCCAGCAGCTTAGGGTTACAGGGAAGTGAAAAACTGTTTTTT. Protein: CASSLGLQGSEKLFF.

The chain has TRBV27 and TRBJ2-1; 9 bases agree with TRBD2. The CDR3 consists of 16 residues. Germline V gene lookup returns CDR1 MNHEY and CDR2 SMNVEV (reference sequence). Trimming cost V 2 bases and J 6 bases; bases outside gene matches: 8. The CDR3 is CASSLLGGRAGNEQFF. The CDR3 DNA is TGTGCCAGCAGTTTACTAGGCGGGAGGGCCGGCAATGAGCAGTTCTTC.

The sample holds one count of this clone. This chain uses TRBV19 with TRBJ1-2, with 8 bases identical to TRBD1. CDR3 size: 13 residues. After removal of 5 bases from V and 8 bases from J, the junction contained 7 bases not matched to a gene. CDR1 and CDR2 (germline): LNHDA, SQIVND (reference sequence). The CDR3 sequence is CASSDQGARGYTF. Here the CDR3 DNA reads TGTGCCAGTAGTGACCAGGGGGCGAGGGGCTACACCTTC. The entire variable domain, with the rest obtained from reference TRBV19 and TRBJ1-2, is as follows: DGGITQSPKYLFRKEGQNVTLSCEQNLNHDAMYWYRQDPGQGLRLIYYSQIVNDFQKGDIAEGYSVSREKKESFPLTVTSAQKNPTAFYLCASSDQGARGYTFGSGTRLTVV.

The chain recombines TRBV5-6 with TRBJ1-1; TRBD1 matches at 8 bases. V shed 4 bases and J 0 bases; nucleotides not matched to a gene: 5. Germline assignment: CDR1 SGHDT and CDR2 YYEEEE. The CDR3 consists of 15 residues. The CDR3 spells CASSPGGALNTEAFF. DNA of the CDR3: TGTGCCAGCAGCCCAGGGGGCGCCTTGAACACTGAAGCTTTCTTT. Together with reference TRBV5-6 and TRBJ1-1, the CDR3 gives the full variable domain: DAGVTQSPTHLIKTRGQQVTLRCSPKSGHDTVSWYQQALGQGPQFIFQYYEEEERQRGNFPDRFSGHQFPNYSSELNVNALLLGDSALYLCASSPGGALNTEAFFGQGTRLTVV.

The chain recombines TRBV9 with TRBJ2-6; 13 bases fit TRBD2. V was pared by 0 bases and J by 2 bases, with 5 bases of the junction left unmatched. CDR1 is SGDLS and CDR2 is YYNGEE in the germline V gene. The CDR3 consists of 19 residues. As DNA, the CDR3 is TGTGCCAGCAGCGTAGCTCAAGGGACTAGCGGGACTGGGGCCAACGTCCTGACTTTC. Translation gives CASSVAQGTSGTGANVLTF.

The gene calls are TRBV6-6 and TRBJ2-1, with 13 bases fitting TRBD2. CDR3 size: 16 residues. The junction had 10 bases not matched to a gene; V was cut back by 8 bases and J by 6 bases. Germline assignment: CDR1 MNHNY and CDR2 SVGAGI (reference sequence). This chain's CDR3 is CASRQWTSGSGNEQFF. The CDR3 DNA reads TGTGCCAGCCGACAATGGACTAGCGGGAGCGGCAATGAGCAGTTCTTC.

V usage is TRBV7-6 and J usage is TRBJ2-1, with 12 positions matching TRBD1. The length of the CDR3 is 15 residues. Per germline, CDR1 SGHVS and CDR2 FNYEAQ. Losses at the gene ends were 5 bases for V and 8 bases for J; bases not matched to a gene: 7. Here the CDR3 reads CASSQGTGGGDEQFF. As DNA, the CDR3 is TGTGCCAGCAGCCAAGGGACAGGGGGCGGCGATGAGCAGTTCTTC. Variable domain in full (rest from reference TRBV7-6 and TRBJ2-1): GAGVSQSPRYKVTKRGQDVALRCDPISGHVSLYWYRQALGQGPEFLTYFNYEAQQDKSGLPNDRFSAERPEGSISTLTIQRTEQRDSAMYRCASSQGTGGGDEQFFGPGTRLTVL.